These T cell receptor beta chains were read from a single sample in a study of blood T cell repertoires in COVID-19. Method: immunoSEQ multiplex PCR; TCRdb's copy keeps in-frame clones and lacks some. The sample records 30,000 to 40,000 clones, 90% being singletons. Sequencing was done on a sample of peripheral blood. The receptors were gathered from a man between 60 and 75 years old with active or convalescent COVID-19. Both conserved end residues are part of each CDR3. The D gene is left open where the match is weak. Clone size is given for some rows only: seen once, a few or many times, or a class if the clone is expanded.

TRBJ2-1,-,-,TRBV3-1/TRBV3-2,TGTGCCAGCAGTGGTAGCTCAATTCAGTTCTTC,CASSGSSIQFF
TRBJ2-6,-,-,TRBV19,TGTGCCAGTAGTATAAACGTCCCCGGGACTGGGGCCAACGTCCTGACTTTC,CASSINVPGTGANVLTF
TRBJ2-3,-,TRBD2,TRBV2,TGTGCCAGCAGTGTTGACGGCGGGAGGGGCACAGATACGCAGTATTTT,CASSVDGGRGTDTQYF
TRBJ1-5,-,-,TRBV6-1,TGTGCCAGCAGTGAAGGATCGGGGGGCGGGCAGCCCCAGCATTTT,CASSEGSGGGQPQHF
TRBJ2-1,-,TRBD1,TRBV7-2,TGTGCCAGCAGTTCGGGACAGGGTAGGCGGCAGTTCTTC,CASSSGQGRRQFF
TRBJ2-2,-,-,TRBV5-1,TGCGCCAGCAAACTCGGAGGGCCTCCCGGGGAGCTGTTTTTT,CASKLGGPPGELFF
TRBJ2-3,-,TRBD2,TRBV6-4,TGTGCCAGCAGATTAGCGGGAAACACAGATACGCAGTATTTT,CASRLAGNTDTQYF
TRBJ2-1,-,TRBD2,TRBV2,TGTGCCAGCAGTGCCCTCCCGCGGACTAGCGGCAACAATGAGCAGTTCTTC,CASSALPRTSGNNEQFF
TRBJ2-5,-,-,TRBV6-6,TGTGCCAGCAAAGGGGCGATGGGAGAGACCCAGTACTTC,CASKGAMGETQYF
TRBJ2-1,-,TRBD2,TRBV27,TGTGCCAGCAGTTTTAGGCTAGCGGGAGTCTCCTACAATGAGCAGTTCTTC,CASSFRLAGVSYNEQFF
TRBJ2-5,-,TRBD1,TRBV12-3/TRBV12-4,TGTGCCAGCAGTTCGGACAGGGAAGAGACCCAGTACTTC,CASSSDREETQYF
TRBJ1-2,-,-,TRBV11-2,TGTGCCAGCAGCTACGGCCAGGGGAGTGTCTATGGCTACACCTTC,CASSYGQGSVYGYTF
TRBJ2-2,-,TRBD2,TRBV11-3,TGTGCCAGCAGCTTTAGAGCGGGAGTTGCTGAATCGGGCACCGGGGAGCTGTTTTTT,CASSFRAGVAESGTGELFF
TRBJ2-4,-,-,TRBV6-7,TGTGCCAGCAGTTACTCTCTGTGTAGCCGAACGACTAACAAAAACATTCAGTACTTC,CASSYSLCSRTTNKNIQYF
TRBJ2-7,-,TRBD2,TRBV11-1,TGTGCCAGCAGCCCAAGCGGGAGGATTGTCGAGCAGTACTTC,CASSPSGRIVEQYF
TRBJ2-2,-,TRBD1,TRBV28,TGTGCCAGCAGAACACAGGGGTTGAACACCGGGGAGCTGTTTTTT,CASRTQGLNTGELFF
TRBJ1-6,-,-,TRBV5-1,TGCGCCAGCCAGTCCAATTCACCCCTCCACTTT,CASQSNSPLHF
TRBJ2-1,-,-,TRBV30,TGTGCCTGGACCGCGGCGGGAGAGCAGTTCTTC,CAWTAAGEQFF
TRBJ2-5,-,TRBD1,TRBV10-3,TGTGCCATCGGCGAAAGGGACAGGAGTGTGGAGACCCAGTACTTC,CAIGERDRSVETQYF
TRBJ2-1,-,-,TRBV7-9,TGTGCCAGCAGCCCTCAGGTTCCACCCGGGGATGAGCAGTTCTTC,CASSPQVPPGDEQFF
TRBJ1-2,few,-,TRBV18,TGTGCCAGCTCACCCGCTACCACTGGACGGGGTAGTGGCTACACCTTC,CASSPATTGRGSGYTF
TRBJ2-1,-,-,TRBV2,TGTGCCAGCAGTGAACGTGGCGGGCTATACAATGAGCAGTTCTTC,CASSERGGLYNEQFF
TRBJ2-7,-,TRBD2,TRBV27,TGTGCCAGCAGGCTTTTCCCACTGGGAGTGAGCGGGAGTGGCGAGCAGTACTTC,CASRLFPLGVSGSGEQYF
TRBJ2-6,once,-,TRBV7-9,TGTGCCAGCAGCTTAGGAGGCTCTGGGGCCAACGTCCTGACTTTC,CASSLGGSGANVLTF
TRBJ2-1,-,TRBD2,TRBV25-1,TGTGCCAGCAGAGGACTAGAAAGCAATGAGCAGTTCTTC,CASRGLESNEQFF
TRBJ1-1,-,-,TRBV7-9,TGTGCCAGCAGCCCCCCGTCACAGCTTATGAACACTGAAGCTTTCTTT,CASSPPSQLMNTEAFF
TRBJ2-7,-,-,TRBV2,TGTGCCAGCAGTGCACGGGAGCGGTACGAGCAGTACTTC,CASSARERYEQYF
TRBJ1-5,-,-,TRBV3-1/TRBV3-2,TGTGCCAGCAGCCAAGGGCGGGGGCCGAAGCCCCAGCATTTT,CASSQGRGPKPQHF
TRBJ2-3,-,-,TRBV3-1/TRBV3-2,TGTGCCAGCAGCCAAGTTCCCCCTAGCGTTACGAATACGCAGTATTTT,CASSQVPPSVTNTQYF
TRBJ2-1,-,TRBD1,TRBV12-3/TRBV12-4,TGTGCCAGTCGCAGGGACAGGTACAATGAGCAGTTCTTC,CASRRDRYNEQFF
TRBJ1-4,-,-,TRBV11-3,TGTGCCAGCAGCTTTTCCCCAGCGGTAACTAATGAAAAACTGTTTTTT,CASSFSPAVTNEKLFF
TRBJ2-1,once,-,TRBV2,TGTGCCAGCAGTGAATTAGCGCTCCCGAGGGATGAGCAGTTCTTC,CASSELALPRDEQFF
TRBJ2-3,-,-,TRBV9,TGTGCCAGCAGCGCCAGCGGCACTAGCACAGATACGCAGTATTTT,CASSASGTSTDTQYF
TRBJ1-6,once,-,TRBV19,TGTGCCAGTAGTATGGTTTGGAGGTCACCCCTCCACTTT,CASSMVWRSPLHF
TRBJ1-1,-,-,TRBV4-3,TGCGCCAGCAGCCAGCGGGGGAGGGACACTGAAGCTTTCTTT,CASSQRGRDTEAFF
TRBJ1-1,-,TRBD1,TRBV6-1,TGTGCCAGCACCCCGGACAGGGGAATTTCTCAAGCTTTCTTT,CASTPDRGISQAFF
TRBJ2-3,once,-,TRBV7-8,TGTGCCAGCGACCGATGGGGTAGCGCAGATACGCAGTATTTT,CASDRWGSADTQYF
TRBJ2-1,few,TRBD2,TRBV5-6,TGTGCCAGCAGCCGATTAACTAGCGGAGGGTACAATGAGCAGTTCTTC,CASSRLTSGGYNEQFF
TRBJ2-5,-,TRBD2,TRBV7-2,TGTGCCAGCAGCTTCTCGGGACTAGCGGGAGGTGGGACCCAGTACTTC,CASSFSGLAGGGTQYF
TRBJ2-1,once,TRBD2,TRBV7-2,TGTGCCAGCAGTACGTGGGGGAGGGCCAAACGGAATGAGCAGTTCTTC,CASSTWGRAKRNEQFF
TRBJ2-7,-,-,TRBV28,TGTGCCAGCAGTTTGGAGCCCTACGAGCAGTACTTC,CASSLEPYEQYF
TRBJ2-1,-,-,TRBV5-1,TGCGCCAGCAGCTTGGCCCCTAGCTCCTACAATGAGCAGTTCTTC,CASSLAPSSYNEQFF
TRBJ1-2,-,-,TRBV10-3,TGTGCCATCAGTACCGCAGGGAACGGCGTAAACTATGGCTACACCTTC,CAISTAGNGVNYGYTF